Included here is one T cell receptor (beta chain) sequence, with context. Only in-frame clones appear in the TCRdb table, and some are missing; sequencing was by immunoSEQ multiplex PCR. The sample contains 500,000 to 750,000 clones, 85% to 90% of which appear only once. This entry belongs to a study of shared T cell receptors in the human thymus. With V trimmed by 3 bases and J by 3 bases, 14 bases remained unmatched. CDR1 and CDR2 (germline): SNHLY, FYNNEI. The CDR3 covers 18 residues. These records were also assigned to another study, of human thymus T cells. This second report adds: In corrective heart surgery, resections were taken, and these provided the thymus tissue.

The sequence was obtained from a boy younger than two with a congenital heart defect. The gene calls are TRBV2 and TRBJ2-7, with 10 bases lining up with TRBD1. The specimen sequenced was thymocytes. The CDR3 nucleotides are TGTGCCAGCAGTGAGGGACATGGGACAGGGGACCCTTTCTACGAGCAGTACTTC. It is translated as CASSEGHGTGDPFYEQYF.